Shown below are 7 T cell receptor beta chains from a single sample sequenced in a study of spatial heterogeneity in lung cancer. Via MiXCR, TCRdb re-called the 5' RACE reads, giving one row per CDR3 protein. The profile shows around 27,000 distinct CDR3 sequences, about 6% of them singletons. Documented time point: blood at routine non-recurrence follow-up after resection. Tumor, nontumor lung or frozen PBMC supplied whole RNA that was sequenced unsorted. The sample here was PBMCs, taken at follow-up. The receptors originated from a male donor with early-stage non-small cell lung cancer.

This clonotype was seen a few times. The rearrangement uses TRBV28 and TRBJ1-2; unclear D gene. The CDR3 contains 13 residues. V was pared by 10 bases and J by 0 bases, with 12 bases between. Germline V lookup: CDR1 MDHEN, CDR2 SYDVKM. This chain's CDR3 is CATSERANYGYTF. CDR3 coding DNA: TGTGCCACTTCGGAAAGAGCTAACTATGGCTACACCTTC.

This clonotype showed up many times. The J gene is TRBJ2-1, the V gene TRBV3-1, with D hard to call. This CDR3 has 14 amino acids. Looked up from germline, CDR1 is LGHDT and CDR2 is YNNKEL (reference sequence). The V end was cut by 0 bases, the J end by 4 bases, with 7 bases between. This chain's CDR3 is CASSQDGAYNEQFF. The CDR3 region has the DNA TGTGCCAGCAGCCAAGATGGAGCTTACAATGAGCAGTTCTTC.

This clonotype was observed a handful of times. The chain joins TRBV7-2 to TRBJ1-1; D gene ambiguous. From germline, CDR1 is SGHTA and CDR2 FQGNSA. V lost 1 base, J lost 1 base, and 7 bases lay in between. The CDR3 length is 14 residues. The CDR3 nucleotides read TGTGCCAGCAGCTTAGGGGCAGCGAACACTGAAGCTTTCTTT. Residues: CASSLGAANTEAFF. The full variable domain, in which reference TRBV7-2 and TRBJ1-1 provide the parts outside the CDR3, is GAGVSQSPSNKVTEKGKDVELRCDPISGHTALYWYRQSLGQGLEFLIYFQGNSAPDKSGLPSDRFSAERTGGSVSTLTIQRTQQEDSAVYLCASSLGAANTEAFFGQGTRLTVV.

This clonotype showed up just a few times. The J gene is TRBJ1-1, the V gene TRBV7-6, with D possibly matching TRBD1 (6 bases). V lost 4 bases, J lost 3 bases, and 9 bases lay in between. CDR1 and CDR2 from the germline V gene are SGHVS and FNYEAQ. This CDR3 comprises 13 residues. The CDR3 protein is CASSSQGDTEAFF. DNA for the CDR3: TGTGCCAGCAGCTCACAGGGAGACACTGAAGCTTTCTTT.

The rearrangement uses TRBV4-2 and TRBJ2-4; D perhaps matches TRBD2 (7 bases). The CDR3 covers 16 residues. Deletions cut 4 bases from V and 6 bases from J, with 19 bases between. Germline lookup yields CDR1 LGHNA and CDR2 YNFKEQ. This CDR3 is CASSPDPAGAGNIQYF. The CDR3 DNA sequence: TGTGCCAGCAGCCCCGACCCCGCGGGGGCGGGAAACATTCAGTACTTC.

In its sample, this clonotype was seen many times. CDR3 nucleotides: TGTGCCAGCAGTTTTAGGACAAGTAACACTGAAGCTTTCTTT. This encodes CASSFRTSNTEAFF. The chain uses TRBV12-3 or TRBV12-4 and TRBJ1-1; D perhaps matches TRBD1 (5 bases). Between the trimmed V and J ends, which lost 3 bases and 2 bases, there was a span of 10 bases. The CDR3 is made up of 14 amino acids.

The chain is built from TRBV5-1 and TRBJ1-1; D is ambiguous. Looked up from germline, CDR1 is SGHRS and CDR2 is YFSETQ. The V and J ends lost 4 bases and 0 bases respectively, with 16 bases between them. This CDR3 has 16 amino acids. This CDR3 is CASSNTRGVMNTEAFF. CDR3 in DNA: TGCGCCAGCAGCAATACCCGCGGGGTAATGAACACTGAAGCTTTCTTT.